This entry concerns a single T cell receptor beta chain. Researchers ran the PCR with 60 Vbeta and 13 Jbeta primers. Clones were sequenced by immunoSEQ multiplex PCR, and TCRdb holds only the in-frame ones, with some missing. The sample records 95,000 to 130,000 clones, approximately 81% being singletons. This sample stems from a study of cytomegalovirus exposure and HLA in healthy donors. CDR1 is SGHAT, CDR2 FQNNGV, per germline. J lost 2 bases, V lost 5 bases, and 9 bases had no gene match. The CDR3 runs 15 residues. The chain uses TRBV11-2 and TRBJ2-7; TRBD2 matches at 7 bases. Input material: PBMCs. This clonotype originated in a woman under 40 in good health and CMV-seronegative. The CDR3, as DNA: TGTGCCAGCAGCCTGGGGCTAGCGGTAACCTACGAGCAGTACTTC. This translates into CASSLGLAVTYEQYF.